This T cell receptor beta chain was identified during a study of blood T cell repertoires in COVID-19. At the level of the study: PBMCs, B-cell-depleted T cells, or T cells were the source of the cDNA or gDNA that made up the material.

Libraries were prepared by immunoSEQ multiplex PCR; TCRdb keeps only in-frame clonotypes and omits some of them. The sample lists more than 80,000 clones; approximately 90% were seen once. Trimming at V came to 5 bases and at J to 6 bases, leaving 10 bases not matched to a gene. Looked up from germline, CDR1 is SGHTA and CDR2 is FQGNSA. The CDR3 consists of 15 residues. The chain links TRBV7-2 to TRBJ2-3; 8 nucleotides align to TRBD2. The TCR was taken from a woman aged 55-69 years with COVID-19, enrolled during active disease. What was sequenced was peripheral blood. As DNA, the CDR3 is TGTGCCAGCAGCCCGCAGCGGGGGACCTCCGATACGCAGTATTTT. This gives the protein CASSPQRGTSDTQYF.